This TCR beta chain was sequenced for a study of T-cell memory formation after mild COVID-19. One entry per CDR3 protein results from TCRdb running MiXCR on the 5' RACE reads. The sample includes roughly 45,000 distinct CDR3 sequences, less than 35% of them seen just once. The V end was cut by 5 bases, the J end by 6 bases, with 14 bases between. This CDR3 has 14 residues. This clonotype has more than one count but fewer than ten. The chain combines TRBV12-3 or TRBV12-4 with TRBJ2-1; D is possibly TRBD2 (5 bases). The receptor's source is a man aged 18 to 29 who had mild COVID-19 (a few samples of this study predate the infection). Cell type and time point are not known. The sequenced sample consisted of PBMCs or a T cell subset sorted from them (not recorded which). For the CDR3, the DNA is TGTGCCAGCAGTGCTCTGGGAGCATTCAATGAGCAGTTCTTC. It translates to CASSALGAFNEQFF.